The clone carrying this T cell receptor beta chain has just a few counts. Via MiXCR, TCRdb re-called the RT-PCR reads, giving one row per CDR3 protein. Here the sample spans about 700,000 distinct CDR3 sequences, 14% being singletons. This CDR3 has 15 residues. Per germline, CDR1 SEHNR and CDR2 FQNEAQ (reference sequence). The ends were cut back, 6 bases at V and 1 base at J, with 15 bases in the middle. The source material was memory CD4+ T cells from blood. This TCR derives from a female donor in good health, serving as a healthy control. V is TRBV7-9 and J is TRBJ1-1; a weak D match, TRBD1 (6 bases). The CDR3 is CASRSLGGPNTEAFF. CDR3 DNA sequence: TGTGCCAGCAGGTCGCTCGGGGGGCCGAACACTGAAGCTTTCTTT.